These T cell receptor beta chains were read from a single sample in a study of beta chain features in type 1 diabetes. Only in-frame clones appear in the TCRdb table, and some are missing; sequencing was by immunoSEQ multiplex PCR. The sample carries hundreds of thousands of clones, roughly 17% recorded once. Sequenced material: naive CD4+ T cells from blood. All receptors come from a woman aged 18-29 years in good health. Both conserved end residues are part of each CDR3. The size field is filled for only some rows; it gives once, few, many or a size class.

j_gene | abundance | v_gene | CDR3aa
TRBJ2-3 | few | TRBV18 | CASSPPNGLAGGDTQYF
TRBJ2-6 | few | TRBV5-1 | CASSLVAWDNHPGANVLTF
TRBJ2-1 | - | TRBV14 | CASSQAESPYNEQFF
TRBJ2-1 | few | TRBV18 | CASSPQAGGSSNEQFF
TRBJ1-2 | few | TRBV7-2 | CASSLVVGTGEVYGYTF
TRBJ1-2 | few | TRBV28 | CASSFYLGRGYTF
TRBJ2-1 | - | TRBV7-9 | CASSLGASGINEQFF
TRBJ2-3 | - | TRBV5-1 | CASSLDLGPGTDTQYF
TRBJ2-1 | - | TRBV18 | CASSPPSSYNEQFF
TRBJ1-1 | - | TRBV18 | CASSPMAGWDTEAFF
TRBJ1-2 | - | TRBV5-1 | CASSLDRFGYTF
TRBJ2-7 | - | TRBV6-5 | CASSYSLGAYSYEQYF
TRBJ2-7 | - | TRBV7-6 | CASSVDRAHEQYF
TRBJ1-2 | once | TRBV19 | CASSIDHRTVYGYTF
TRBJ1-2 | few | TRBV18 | CASSHNDGDGYTF
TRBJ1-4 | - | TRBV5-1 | CASSLVMDRGFEDEKLFF
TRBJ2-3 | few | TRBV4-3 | CASSQDVSRDTQYF
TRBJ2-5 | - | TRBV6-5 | CASSKQGGWGQYF
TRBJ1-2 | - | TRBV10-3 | CAIRIGGADLYTF